Listed below are T cell receptor beta chains from one sample, sequenced in a study of cytomegalovirus exposure and HLA in healthy donors. The protocol was immunoSEQ multiplex PCR, while the TCRdb copy is restricted to in-frame clones and leaves out a portion. The data hold under 200,000 clones, with 80% observed a single time. Sequenced input: PBMCs. All receptors come from a middle-aged man in good health and CMV-seronegative. Both conserved end residues are part of each CDR3. D genes are given only for firm matches. Size values are once, few and many counts, or a class for expanded clones, and some rows have none.

J gene | clone size | V gene | D gene | CDR3 DNA | CDR3 protein
TRBJ1-2 | NA | TRBV7-9 | NA | TGTGCCAGCAGCTTAGTTCAGGGGAGTGCCTATGGCTACACCTTC | CASSLVQGSAYGYTF
TRBJ2-5 | few | TRBV14 | TRBD1 | TGTGCCAGCAGCTCGGACAGGGGAAATGTGCAAGAGACCCAGTACTTC | CASSSDRGNVQETQYF
TRBJ2-1 | once | TRBV19 | TRBD2 | TGTGCCAGTAGTATTCGTAGCGGGGGGTTAAGAAGCTCCTACAATGAGCAGTTCTTC | CASSIRSGGLRSSYNEQFF
TRBJ1-4 | NA | TRBV4-3 | NA | TGCGCCAGCAGCCGCTACATCTCCGGGACATCTAATGAAAAACTGTTTTTT | CASSRYISGTSNEKLFF
TRBJ2-1 | once | TRBV15 | TRBD2 | TGTGCCACCAGCTTAAACCGTGGGGGACTAGCGAATGAGCAGTTCTTC | CATSLNRGGLANEQFF
TRBJ2-3 | NA | TRBV30 | NA | TGTGCCTGGAGAGGAGGGCCCAGCACAGATACGCAGTATTTT | CAWRGGPSTDTQYF
TRBJ2-3 | NA | TRBV6-4 | NA | TGTGCCAGCAGTCCCCTAGGGGGAGTCGGGCCAGATACGCAGTATTTT | CASSPLGGVGPDTQYF
TRBJ2-7 | NA | TRBV7-2 | NA | TGTGCCAGCAGCCTAAGACAGGCTACCTACGAGCAGTACTTC | CASSLRQATYEQYF
TRBJ1-1 | few | TRBV5-1 | NA | TGCGCCAGCAGCTCCGATGGACAGCTGAACACTGAAGCTTTCTTT | CASSSDGQLNTEAFF
TRBJ2-7 | few | TRBV6-5 | NA | TGTGCCAGCAGTTACTCCGGGCCCCCGGGAGAGCAGTACTTC | CASSYSGPPGEQYF
TRBJ2-2 | few | TRBV12-5 | NA | TGTGCTAGTGCCCTCTCCAGGGGGGTGAACACCGGGGAGCTGTTTTTT | CASALSRGVNTGELFF
TRBJ1-1 | NA | TRBV11-2 | NA | TGTGCCAGCAGCTTAGCTCGGGGTCTGTCAGCTTTCTTT | CASSLARGLSAFF
TRBJ2-7 | once | TRBV27 | TRBD2 | TGTGCCAGCAGTTTATCGGGACTAGCGGGAGGGTACTACGAGCAGTACTTC | CASSLSGLAGGYYEQYF
TRBJ2-7 | NA | TRBV11-3 | TRBD1 | TGTGCCAGCAGCTCCCCCGGGACAGGGGCCTACGAGCAGTACTTC | CASSSPGTGAYEQYF
TRBJ2-2 | NA | TRBV7-8 | TRBD1 | TGTGCCAGCAGCTTAGTGAGGGGGCTAGGGACCGGGGAGCTGTTTTTT | CASSLVRGLGTGELFF
TRBJ2-7 | NA | TRBV10-1 | NA | TGCGCCAGCAGTGACCAGGACAGACCCTCCTACGAGCAGTACTTC | CASSDQDRPSYEQYF
TRBJ2-5 | NA | TRBV7-3 | TRBD2 | TGTGCCAGCAGCTTAGGACTAGCGGGAGGTTCGTTGGACTTC | CASSLGLAGGSLDF
TRBJ1-2 | NA | TRBV19 | NA | TGTGCCAGTAGTTCCGGTAACTATGGCTACACCTTC | CASSSGNYGYTF
TRBJ2-3 | NA | TRBV7-9 | TRBD2 | TGTGCCAGCAGCTTAAGTCCACTAGCGGCAAGCACAGATACGCAGTATTTT | CASSLSPLAASTDTQYF
TRBJ2-7 | NA | TRBV29-1 | TRBD1 | TGCAGCGTTTTGACAGGGCTGGTCGACGAGCAGTACTTC | CSVLTGLVDEQYF
TRBJ2-5 | once | TRBV10-2 | TRBD2 | TGCGCCACGGGGGTAGCGGGGGCCAAAGAGACCCAGTACTTC | CATGVAGAKETQYF
TRBJ2-7 | NA | TRBV7-8 | NA | TGTGCCAGCAGCTCCACCTACGAGCAGTACTTC | CASSSTYEQYF
TRBJ2-1 | NA | TRBV4-3 | NA | TGCGCCAGCAGCCAAGAGTGGTGGGTCTCAGGTGAGCAGTTCTTC | CASSQEWWVSGEQFF
TRBJ1-2 | NA | TRBV16 | NA | TGTGCCAGCAGCCAATCGCCCGGGTATGGCTACACCTTC | CASSQSPGYGYTF
TRBJ1-1 | once | TRBV5-1 | NA | TGCGCCAGCAGCCCGCCACAGGGATTGGACACTGAAGCTTTCTTT | CASSPPQGLDTEAFF
TRBJ2-3 | few | TRBV7-7 | TRBD2 | TGTGCCAGCAGTCCTAGCGGGGGGGAGGCAGATACGCAGTATTTT | CASSPSGGEADTQYF
TRBJ2-4 | NA | TRBV11-2 | TRBD2 | TGTGCCAGCAGCTCAGTTGGGACTAGCGGAAACATTCAGTACTTC | CASSSVGTSGNIQYF
TRBJ2-7 | NA | TRBV19 | NA | TGTGCCAGTAGTTCCGGGGACAGTACTGGGGGGTACCAGCAGTACTTC | CASSSGDSTGGYQQYF
TRBJ2-2 | NA | TRBV5-1 | TRBD2 | TGCGCCAGCAGCTGGGAGGGCGGCAGCACCGGGGAGCTGTTTTTT | CASSWEGGSTGELFF
TRBJ2-7 | once | TRBV10-2 | NA | TGCGCCAGCAGTGACACCGGCAGGGCAATCTACGAGCAGTACTTC | CASSDTGRAIYEQYF
TRBJ2-1 | NA | TRBV5-4 | NA | TGTGCCAGCAGCCGCGGGACAGCCAATGAGCAGTTCTTC | CASSRGTANEQFF
TRBJ1-2 | few | TRBV7-2 | TRBD1 | TGTGCCAGCAGCTTAGAGAAGGGGGCGCCTGGCTACACCTTC | CASSLEKGAPGYTF
TRBJ2-7 | NA | TRBV15 | TRBD1 | TGTGCCACCAGCAGAGATTCCACGACAGGGGGCTACGAGCAGTACTTC | CATSRDSTTGGYEQYF
TRBJ1-5 | few | TRBV25-1 | NA | TGTGCCAGCAGTGATATGACAGGTAATCAGCCCCAGCATTTT | CASSDMTGNQPQHF
TRBJ2-7 | few | TRBV19 | NA | TGTGCCAGTAGTATCGGGGGGCAGGAGTCGTACGAGCAGTACTTC | CASSIGGQESYEQYF
TRBJ2-7 | NA | TRBV23-1 | NA | TGCGCCAGCGGACGTTATGGTACAGGCTCCTACGAGCAGTACTTC | CASGRYGTGSYEQYF
TRBJ2-7 | few | TRBV9 | TRBD1 | TGTGCCAGCAGCGGAGACAGGGCGTCCGAGCAGTACTTC | CASSGDRASEQYF
TRBJ2-1 | NA | TRBV7-9 | NA | TGTGCCAGCAGCTTAGTGTTACTCCCCGGGCAGTTCTTC | CASSLVLLPGQFF